These 29 T cell receptor beta chains originate from one sample sequenced in a study of CD8+ T cells in alopecia areata. Extraction of RNA preceded its reverse transcription into cDNA, which served as the sequencing template. TCRdb keeps only in-frame clones here, not all; method: immunoSEQ multiplex PCR. The data show a few hundred thousand clones, just over 55% seen once. Sequencing was carried out using CD8+ T cells sorted from blood. All receptors derive from a human donor in good health.

The table lists this clone with a few counts. The chain uses TRBV5-6 and TRBJ2-7, with 9 positions matching TRBD1. CDR3 size: 15 residues. CDR1 and CDR2 (germline): SGHDT, YYEEEE. Losses at the gene ends were 2 bases for V and 3 bases for J; bases not matched to a gene: 6. CDR3 DNA: TGTGCCAGCAGCTTCAGTGGACAGGGGAACTACGAGCAGTACTTC. Encoded protein: CASSFSGQGNYEQYF.

This clone turned up a few times. The chain uses TRBV5-6 and TRBJ2-2; D is unresolved. Trimming stripped 8 bases from V and 8 bases from J, with 13 bases between. The CDR3 has 12 amino acids. Germline values: CDR1 SGHDT, CDR2 YYEEEE. This chain's CDR3 is CASELPGGELFF. CDR3 bases: TGTGCCAGTGAGTTGCCCGGAGGGGAGCTGTTTTTT.

The chain recombines TRBV25-1 with TRBJ2-3; 9 nucleotides align to TRBD1. V was pared by 9 bases and J by 4 bases, with 11 bases of the junction left unmatched. The CDR3 is 15 residues long. Per germline, CDR1 MGHDK and CDR2 SYGVNS. CDR3 sequence reads: CASLGQGFFPDTQYF. Here the CDR3 DNA reads TGTGCCAGTCTCGGACAGGGGTTCTTCCCAGATACGCAGTATTTT.

At least ten counts were recorded for this clone. CDR3 coding DNA: TGTGCCAGTAGTATAGGGGCCGGGGCGGCCAATGAGCAGTTCTTC. Amino acids: CASSIGAGAANEQFF. The rearrangement links TRBV19 to TRBJ2-1; D is possibly TRBD1 or TRBD2 (5 bases each). Germline values: CDR1 LNHDA, CDR2 SQIVND (reference sequence). This CDR3 comprises 15 residues. V dropped 1 base and J dropped 6 bases, with 13 bases sitting between them.

This clone occurred a few times. V and J are TRBV5-4 and TRBJ2-3, with 9 positions matching TRBD2. V shed 4 bases, J shed 0 bases, and the junction held 3 bases outside the gene matches. Looked up from germline, CDR1 is SGHNT and CDR2 is YYREEE (reference sequence). This CDR3 is 15 amino acids long. The CDR3 region has the DNA TGTGCCAGCAGCCCTAGCGGGGCTAGCACAGATACGCAGTATTTT. Protein product: CASSPSGASTDTQYF.

The chain uses TRBV2 and TRBJ2-5; D possibly corresponds to TRBD1 (7 bases). V shed 1 base and J shed 5 bases, with 14 bases lying between them. The V gene's germline CDR1 is SNHLY and CDR2 FYNNEI. This CDR3 is built from 15 residues. CDR3 DNA sequence: TGTGCCAGCAGTGAAGACAGGGGAGGTGCGGAGACCCAGTACTTC. This codes for CASSEDRGGAETQYF. Full variable domain (missing parts from reference TRBV2 and TRBJ2-5): EPEVTQTPSHQVTQMGQEVILRCVPISNHLYFYWYRQILGQKVEFLVSFYNNEISEKSEIFDDQFSVERPDGSNFTLKIRSTKLEDSAMYFCASSEDRGGAETQYFGPGTRLLVL.

The J gene is TRBJ2-1, the V gene TRBV30; 7 bases align to TRBD1. Germline V lookup: CDR1 GTSNPN, CDR2 SVGIG (reference sequence). This CDR3 is 15 amino acids long. V lost 1 base and J lost 1; bases outside the gene matches: 4. This CDR3 is CAWSGNRGSYNEQFF. Here the CDR3 DNA reads TGTGCCTGGAGTGGCAACAGGGGTTCCTACAATGAGCAGTTCTTC.

This clone was detected only once. The chain combines TRBV11-2 with TRBJ2-3, with D tentatively TRBD2 (6 bases). Germline V lookup: CDR1 SGHAT, CDR2 FQNNGV. V shed 5 bases and J shed 9 bases, with 21 bases lying between them. The CDR3 covers 15 residues. CDR3: CASSPAGASVGTQYF. The CDR3 nucleotides are TGTGCCAGCAGCCCGGCCGGGGCTAGCGTGGGGACGCAGTATTTT.

The V and J genes are TRBV4-1 and TRBJ1-2; D ambiguous. The CDR3 runs 16 residues. The V and J ends lost 1 base and 2 bases respectively, with 14 bases between them. Germline V lookup: CDR1 MGHRA, CDR2 YSYEKL. This CDR3 reads CASSQGRTGRNYGYTF. The CDR3 bases are TGCGCCAGCAGCCAAGGACGGACGGGCCGAAACTATGGCTACACCTTC.

The chain links TRBV2 to TRBJ1-6; D is ambiguous. The CDR3 totals 13 residues. Germline-derived CDR1 and CDR2 are SNHLY and FYNNEI. Trimming removed 6 bases at V and 7 bases at J, with 10 bases between. As DNA, the CDR3 is TGTGCCAGCAGGGCTCCGGGAAATTCACCCCTCCACTTT. This sequence encodes CASRAPGNSPLHF.

There are a few counts of this clone. The chain carries TRBV29-1 and TRBJ2-5; D ambiguous. The CDR3 sequence is 11 residues long. Trimming shortened V by 4 bases and J by 5 bases, and 8 bases separated the two germline ends. CDR1 SQVTM and CDR2 ANQGSEA come from the germline V gene. CDR3 sequence reads: CSVAGGETQYF. CDR3 coding DNA: TGCAGCGTTGCCGGTGGCGAGACCCAGTACTTC.

CDR3 residues: CASSQEHVQANGYTF. The CDR3 DNA sequence: TGCGCCAGCAGCCAAGAGCATGTACAGGCTAATGGCTACACCTTC. The chain uses TRBV4-1 and TRBJ1-2; possibly TRBD1 for D (5 bases). This CDR3 comprises 15 residues. Per the germline V gene, CDR1 is MGHRA and CDR2 is YSYEKL. V was pared by 0 bases and J by 6 bases, with 14 bases between.

The sample holds a few counts of this clone. V is TRBV7-9 and J is TRBJ1-2; weak D call: TRBD1 (6 bases). This CDR3 is built from 14 residues. V was shortened by 1 base and J by 4 bases, with 10 bases between the two germline ends. In germline, CDR1 is SEHNR, CDR2 FQNEAQ (reference sequence). This CDR3 is CASSLGGPRYGYTF. The DNA for the CDR3 is TGTGCCAGCAGCTTAGGGGGGCCGCGCTATGGCTACACCTTC.

The chain recombines TRBV28 with TRBJ1-2, with TRBD1 matching over 7 bases. The CDR3 is 14 residues long. The V segment lost 6 bases and the J segment 2 bases; nucleotides outside the gene matches: 6. Germline CDR1 MDHEN, CDR2 SYDVKM. CDR3 in DNA: TGTGCCAGCAGCTGGGGGACAGCGAACTATGGCTACACCTTC. Its protein product is CASSWGTANYGYTF.

V usage is TRBV6-5 and J usage is TRBJ1-1, with TRBD1 matching 10 bases. CDR1 and CDR2 from the germline V gene are MNHEY and SVGAGI. CDR3 size: 15 residues. V was pared by 3 bases and J by 4 bases, with 5 bases of the junction left unmatched. CDR3 sequence: CASSYGTGAITEAFF. The CDR3 region has the DNA TGTGCCAGCAGTTATGGGACAGGGGCTATCACTGAAGCTTTCTTT.

This clone was seen a few times. CDR3 amino acids: CASSQDQAASSYEQYF. CDR3 DNA: TGCGCCAGCAGCCAAGATCAGGCAGCAAGCTCCTACGAGCAGTACTTC. V and J are TRBV4-1 and TRBJ2-7; no definite D call. The V gene's germline CDR1 is MGHRA and CDR2 YSYEKL. The CDR3 length is 16 residues. V lost 0 bases, J lost 0 bases, and 12 bases lay in between.

For this clone: This same CDR3 is encoded by further DNA sequences in the sample. The chain joins TRBV11-2 to TRBJ2-7, with 7 bases matching TRBD1. CDR1 and CDR2 (germline): SGHAT, FQNNGV. This CDR3 spans 13 amino acids. Trimming at V came to 1 base and at J to 3 bases, leaving 0 bases not matched to a gene. CDR3: CASSLGTGYEQYF. CDR3 nucleotide sequence: TGTGCCAGCAGCTTAGGGACAGGCTACGAGCAGTACTTC.

This rearrangement joins TRBV19 to TRBJ1-5; 8 positions agree with TRBD1. Trimming removed 9 bases from V and 7 bases from J; junction bases left unmatched: 5. CDR3 length equals 12 residues. Germline CDR1 and CDR2: LNHDA and SQIVND (reference sequence). The CDR3 is CASGQGWQPQHF. The CDR3 DNA follows: TGTGCCAGCGGACAGGGATGGCAGCCCCAGCATTTT.

The chain carries TRBV5-1 and TRBJ2-1; TRBD2 aligns across 9 bases. The V segment lost 4 bases and the J segment 9 bases; nucleotides outside the gene matches: 11. The CDR3 spans 15 residues. In germline, CDR1 is SGHRS, CDR2 YFSETQ. The CDR3 here is CASSPSGGPLGEQFF. The CDR3 DNA sequence: TGCGCCAGCAGCCCAAGCGGGGGGCCCCTGGGTGAGCAGTTCTTC. Combining the CDR3 with reference TRBV5-1 and TRBJ2-1 gives the whole variable domain KAGVTQTPRYLIKTRGQQVTLSCSPISGHRSVSWYQQTPGQGLQFLFEYFSETQRNKGNFPGRFSGRQFSNSRSEMNVSTLELGDSALYLCASSPSGGPLGEQFFGPGTRLTVL.

This rearrangement joins TRBV9 to TRBJ2-1; TRBD1 matches at 12 bases. With V trimmed by 2 bases and J by 7 bases, 4 bases remained unmatched. Looked up from germline, CDR1 is SGDLS and CDR2 is YYNGEE. The CDR3 consists of 15 residues. CDR3 sequence reads: CASSVEGQGANEQFF. The DNA of the CDR3 is TGTGCCAGCAGCGTCGAGGGACAGGGGGCAAATGAGCAGTTCTTC. The complete variable domain, with remaining parts taken from reference TRBV9 and TRBJ2-1, reads DSGVTQTPKHLITATGQRVTLRCSPRSGDLSVYWYQQSLDQGLQFLIQYYNGEERAKGNILERFSAQQFPDLHSELNLSSLELGDSALYFCASSVEGQGANEQFFGPGTRLTVL.

This clone was seen only a few times. The chain recombines TRBV23-1 with TRBJ2-5; D may be TRBD1 (5 bases). TRBV23-1 is identified as an open reading frame with a role that is uncertain. V lost 3 bases and J 4 bases, leaving 21 bases between the germline ends. This CDR3 is built from 17 residues. CDR3 DNA sequence: TGCGCCAGCAGTCACCTAATACAGGTCGTTGTTGGAGAGACCCAGTACTTC. Encoded protein: CASSHLIQVVVGETQYF.

The chain links TRBV7-7 to TRBJ1-2, with 12 positions matching TRBD1. Germline V CDR1 and CDR2: SSHAT, FNYEAQ (reference sequence). V lost 1 base and J lost 3; bases outside the gene matches: 6. The CDR3 sequence is 17 residues long. The CDR3 DNA reads as TGTGCCAGCAGCTTAGGACGGGACAGGGGGCGCGACTATGGCTACACCTTC. Translation: CASSLGRDRGRDYGYTF.

Points on this clone: The junction departs from germline at one end; a sequencing error may be responsible. The chain is built from TRBV4-1 and TRBJ2-4; 8 bases fit TRBD2. Germline CDR1 MGHRA, CDR2 YSYEKL. The CDR3 consists of 13 residues. The CDR3 here is CASSQKRGSPKGF. The DNA for the CDR3 is TGCGCCAGCAGCCAAAAGCGGGGGTCTCCTAAGGGGTTC.

The chain is built from TRBV6-1 and TRBJ1-1, with 11 bases aligning to TRBD1. Trimming at V came to 6 bases and at J to 5 bases, leaving 5 bases not matched to a gene. CDR3 length: 14 residues. Looked up from germline, CDR1 is MNHNS and CDR2 is SASEGT. The CDR3 here is CASRGQGVQTEAFF. The CDR3 nucleotides read TGTGCCAGCAGGGGACAGGGGGTACAGACTGAAGCTTTCTTT.

This rearrangement joins TRBV30 to TRBJ1-1, with D possibly matching TRBD1 (5 bases). Trimming cost V 7 bases and J 10 bases, with 13 bases left between them. The CDR3 loop spans 10 amino acids. Germline lookup yields CDR1 GTSNPN and CDR2 SVGIG (reference sequence). CDR3 amino acids: CALLGQGAFF. The CDR3 region has the DNA TGTGCCTTACTAGGGCAGGGAGCTTTCTTT. Full variable domain (remainder filled in from reference TRBV30 and TRBJ1-1): SQTIHQWPATLVQPVGSPLSLECTVEGTSNPNLYWYRQAAGRGLQLLFYSVGIGQISSEVPQNLSASRPQDRQFILSSKKLLLSDSGFYLCALLGQGAFFGQGTRLTVV.

The chain joins TRBV9 to TRBJ1-2, with 10 bases fitting TRBD1. Germline V gene lookup returns CDR1 SGDLS and CDR2 YYNGEE. Trimming took 0 bases from V and 6 from J; bases not matched to a gene: 8. The CDR3 runs 16 residues. The CDR3 region has the DNA TGTGCCAGCAGCGTAGGGGACAGGGGAAGCTCGGATGGCTACACCTTC. Translating it yields CASSVGDRGSSDGYTF.

This clone was detected only once. This specimen includes other DNA sequences encoding the same CDR3. The CDR3 spells CASSLQGYEQYF. As DNA, the CDR3 is TGCGCCAGCAGCCTCCAAGGGTACGAGCAGTACTTC. The V call is TRBV4-1, the J call TRBJ2-7; D unresolved. Trimming left V 4 bases short and J 4 bases short, with 8 bases between. Germline-derived CDR1 and CDR2 are MGHRA and YSYEKL. The CDR3 loop spans 12 amino acids.

V and J are TRBV5-1 and TRBJ1-1, with 9 bases lining up with TRBD1. Germline CDR1 and CDR2: SGHRS and YFSETQ. V was pared by 4 bases and J by 5 bases, with 9 bases of the junction left unmatched. The CDR3 is 15 residues long. In nucleotides, the CDR3 is TGCGCCAGCAGCCGCACAGGGGGCGCTCAGACTGAAGCTTTCTTT. This translates into CASSRTGGAQTEAFF.

The chain is built from TRBV29-1 and TRBJ1-5; maybe TRBD1 (5 bases). The germline gives CDR1 SQVTM, CDR2 ANQGSEA. This CDR3 is 12 amino acids long. Trimming shortened V by 4 bases and J by 7 bases, and 11 bases separated the two germline ends. This CDR3 reads CSVGDLEQPQHF. The CDR3 nucleotides read TGCAGCGTTGGGGACCTTGAGCAGCCCCAGCATTTT.